The sequence of this TCR beta chain was determined in a study of response to subunit inactivated influenza vaccine. General study findings and limits: The authors suggested that few new T cells are recruited per seasonal influenza vaccination.

On this clonotype itself: The target antigen is unknown.

Each CDR3 protein is one row after TCRdb ran MiXCR on the RT-PCR reads. The sample has roughly 780,000 distinct CDR3 sequences, 18% seen once. The CDR3 contains 13 residues. Trimming removed 2 bases at V and 0 bases at J, with 5 bases between. Germline lookup yields CDR1 SGHKS and CDR2 YYEKEE (reference sequence). This receptor was taken from a man between 45 and 60 years old who received an inactivated influenza vaccine. V usage is TRBV5-5 and J usage is TRBJ2-5, with D uncertain. This specimen was PBMCs from blood, taken more than 4 days after vaccination. The CDR3: CASSFANQETQYF. CDR3 bases: TGTGCCAGCAGCTTCGCCAACCAAGAGACCCAGTACTTC.